This TCR beta chain derives from a study of post-analysis software for immune sequencing data. The overall study: Courses of disease covered relapsing-remitting, secondary progressive and progressive-relapsing multiple sclerosis. Study-level results: Patients used about 5 TRBV segments, including TRBV5-6, TRBV5-1 and TRBV20-1, more often than controls. Controls' normalized Chao1 diversity significantly exceeded that of multiple sclerosis patients. By F measure, samples from a shared preparation batch strongly co-clustered.

The CDR3 sequence is 14 residues long. Germline V gene sequence: CDR1 SSHAT, CDR2 FNYEAQ (reference sequence). This clonotype was counted between two and nine times. Its antigen is not known. Relative to the germline gene, one junction end is altered; a read error may explain this. TCR beta libraries were prepared from cDNA with unique molecular identifiers. The source material, about 0.95 to 11 million T cells, gave rise to roughly 500,000 cDNA molecules. MiXCR, applied by TCRdb to the PCR reads, yields one record per CDR3 protein. The sample gives about 620,000 distinct CDR3 sequences, around 47% of which show up once; about 1.8% is in the top ten.

Input material: blood. This receptor was taken from a girl between 10 and 17 years old with multiple sclerosis. The chain is built from TRBV7-7 and TRBJ2-5; D might be TRBD1 (6 bases). The CDR3 spells CASSAYRAQETQYF. CDR3 DNA: TGTGCTAGCAGCGCTTACAGGGCCCAAGAGACCCAGTACTTC.